These 18 T cell receptor beta chains were sequenced from one sample in a study of T-cell reconstitution after alpha-beta-depleted transplantation in children. Unique molecular identifiers were built into the TCRbeta library. TCRdb re-called the PCR reads with MiXCR, one entry per CDR3 protein. This table holds approximately 500,000 distinct CDR3 sequences, 10% to 13% found once. The sequenced sample was PBMCs, obtained before TCRalphabeta/CD19-depleted stem cell transplant. These receptors were taken from a child aged 2 to 9 with inherited bone marrow failure, due to receive a stem cell transplant.

This clonotype has at least ten counts. The chain uses TRBV20-1 and TRBJ2-3; tentative D call: TRBD2 (6 bases). Germline CDR1 and CDR2: DFQATT and SNEGSKA (reference sequence). CDR3 size: 13 residues. Deletions cut 7 bases from V and 3 bases from J, with 14 bases between. The CDR3: CSVTWAGTDTQYF. The CDR3 DNA sequence: TGCAGTGTCACCTGGGCGGGGACAGATACGCAGTATTTT.

Many counts were recorded for this clonotype. The V call is TRBV29-1, the J call TRBJ1-1; TRBD1 might be the D (5 bases). The CDR3 totals 13 residues. Per germline, CDR1 SQVTM and CDR2 ANQGSEA. V was clipped by 1 base and J by 5 bases, with 11 bases between them. Here the CDR3 reads CSVEGPGATEAFF. CDR3 DNA: TGCAGCGTTGAAGGTCCCGGGGCTACTGAAGCTTTCTTT. The whole variable domain, filled in from reference TRBV29-1 and TRBJ1-1, reads SAVISQKPSRDICQRGTSLTIQCQVDSQVTMMFWYRQQPGQSLTLIATANQGSEATYESGFVIDKFPISRPNLTFSTLTVSNMSPEDSSIYLCSVEGPGATEAFFGQGTRLTVV.

The sample holds many counts of this clonotype. The rearrangement links TRBV20-1 to TRBJ2-1; D is perhaps TRBD1 or TRBD2 (5 bases each). Germline values: CDR1 DFQATT, CDR2 SNEGSKA (reference sequence). V was trimmed by 6 bases and J by 2 bases, leaving 17 bases between them. The CDR3 covers 15 residues. Here the CDR3 reads CSAGPGPRPYNEQFF. The CDR3 DNA follows: TGCAGTGCGGGGCCGGGACCAAGACCCTACAATGAGCAGTTCTTC.

This clonotype appeared many times. In DNA, the CDR3 is TGTGCCAGCAGTGTACAGGGCACCACCTACGAGCAGTACTTC. This translates into CASSVQGTTYEQYF. The chain is built from TRBV6-1 and TRBJ2-7; the D gene is possibly TRBD1 (6 bases). The CDR3 totals 14 residues. V lost 4 bases to trimming and J lost 2 bases, with 12 bases between them. Germline-derived CDR1 and CDR2 are MNHNS and SASEGT.

The chain employs TRBV29-1 and TRBJ2-3; 10 nucleotides agree with TRBD2. This CDR3 spans 19 amino acids. V was pared by 0 bases and J by 2 bases, with 14 bases of the junction left unmatched. Germline CDR1 SQVTM, CDR2 ANQGSEA. CDR3 bases: TGCAGCGTTGAAGACCCTGCCTTCTCACTAGCGGGGCCCACAGATACGCAGTATTTT. Amino acids: CSVEDPAFSLAGPTDTQYF.

This chain uses TRBV7-9 with TRBJ2-1; 9 bases align to TRBD2. The trim removed 4 bases at V and 2 bases at J, leaving 6 bases unmatched. CDR1 is SEHNR, CDR2 FQNEAQ, per germline (reference sequence). CDR3 size: 16 residues. The CDR3 reads CASSYAAGGTYNEQFF. In nucleotides, the CDR3 is TGTGCCAGCAGCTATGCGGCGGGAGGGACCTACAATGAGCAGTTCTTC.

At least ten counts were recorded for this clonotype. The chain is built from TRBV7-2 and TRBJ2-7; D not certain. Germline V CDR1 and CDR2: SGHTA, FQGNSA. This CDR3 contains 14 residues. V gave up 5 bases and J gave up 3 bases, with 14 bases separating them. DNA for the CDR3: TGTGCCAGCAGCGACATGGTGGGTGACTACGAGCAGTACTTC. Translating gives CASSDMVGDYEQYF.

The rearrangement links TRBV27 to TRBJ2-7, with 7 bases fitting TRBD1. Germline V lookup: CDR1 MNHEY, CDR2 SMNVEV (reference sequence). This CDR3 spans 13 amino acids. After removal of 6 bases from V and 6 bases from J, the junction contained 8 bases not matched to a gene. CDR3 bases: TGTGCCAGCAGATTCAACAGGGGTGCCGAGCAGTACTTC. Translation: CASRFNRGAEQYF.

The rearrangement links TRBV4-2 to TRBJ2-1; 8 positions match TRBD2. Germline assignment: CDR1 LGHNA and CDR2 YNFKEQ. The CDR3 runs to 20 residues. Unmatched junction bases numbered 27, after V lost 1 base and J lost 13 bases. The CDR3 nucleotides are TGTGCCAGCAGCCAAGCGGGCCGGGGGGGAGGGCCTCGGGGACCGAACACCCAGTTCTTC. Its protein is CASSQAGRGGGPRGPNTQFF.

This clonotype was seen repeatedly, ten times or more. The V and J genes are TRBV5-1 and TRBJ2-7; D remains unclear. The CDR3 length is 15 residues. In germline, CDR1 is SGHRS, CDR2 YFSETQ. V lost 0 bases, J lost 2 bases, and 12 bases lay in between. CDR3 DNA: TGCGCCAGCAGCTTGGTTTGCCCCCCTGCCTACGAGCAGTACTTC. This codes for CASSLVCPPAYEQYF.

This clonotype was seen many times. The V call is TRBV4-3, the J call TRBJ1-1, with a tentative D call TRBD1 (6 bases). The CDR3 runs 13 residues. Germline values: CDR1 LGHNA, CDR2 YSLEER. With 0 bases removed from V and 5 bases from J, the gap between germline ends came to 7 bases. CDR3 loop: CASSQDGQTEAFF. Written as DNA, the CDR3 is TGCGCCAGCAGCCAAGACGGACAGACTGAAGCTTTCTTT.

This clonotype occurred many times. The chain carries TRBV12-3 or TRBV12-4 and TRBJ1-2; D is unclear. This CDR3 contains 13 residues. The germline V and J ends were trimmed by 3 bases and 1 base, with 6 bases remaining between them. The CDR3 DNA reads TGTGCCAGCAGTTTCCTTCGTAACTATGGCTACACCTTC. Its protein is CASSFLRNYGYTF.

This clonotype was seen many times. The CDR3: CASSRTSGIYEQYF. DNA of the CDR3: TGTGCCAGCAGCCGGACTAGCGGGATCTACGAGCAGTACTTC. This rearrangement joins TRBV4-2 to TRBJ2-7; TRBD2 matches at 12 bases. Trimming at V came to 4 bases and at J to 3 bases, leaving 1 base not matched to a gene. The CDR3 contains 14 residues. Per germline, CDR1 LGHNA and CDR2 YNFKEQ.

This clonotype has more than one count but fewer than ten. The rearrangement uses TRBV6-5 and TRBJ1-3; D uncertain. Trimming cost V 4 bases and J 0 bases, with 10 bases left between them. This CDR3 is built from 15 residues. Germline lookup yields CDR1 MNHEY and CDR2 SVGAGI. CDR3 loop: CASSSGGPSGNTIYF. The CDR3 coding sequence is TGTGCCAGCAGTTCGGGCGGCCCCTCTGGAAACACCATATATTTT.

Concerning this clonotype: At one boundary the junction diverges from the germline segment, which might be a read error. This sequence joins TRBV7-2 and TRBJ1-1; D is perhaps TRBD1 (6 bases). CDR1 and CDR2 (germline): SGHTA, FQGNSA. This CDR3 has 14 residues. The CDR3 loop reads CASSLHREGTVAFF. CDR3 in DNA: TGTGCCAGCAGCCTGCACAGGGAGGGCACTGTAGCTTTCTTT.

This clonotype was counted many times. The chain employs TRBV9 and TRBJ2-7; D call uncertain. This CDR3 contains 12 residues. Per germline, CDR1 SGDLS and CDR2 YYNGEE. Trimming took off 3 bases at V and 3 bases at J, with 7 bases between the two ends. The CDR3 DNA reads TGTGCCAGCAGCGGCGACGGCTACGAGCAGTACTTC. This encodes CASSGDGYEQYF.

This clonotype was observed at least ten times. The chain has TRBV6-5 and TRBJ1-1; D not resolved. Trimming removed 0 bases from V and 4 bases from J, with 15 bases in between. CDR1 MNHEY and CDR2 SVGAGI come from the germline V gene. The CDR3 runs to 16 residues. CDR3 loop: CASSYSIWSGFTEAFF. DNA for the CDR3: TGTGCCAGCAGTTACTCGATATGGTCTGGGTTCACTGAAGCTTTCTTT.

This clonotype was seen repeatedly, ten times or more. The chain links TRBV5-6 to TRBJ2-7, with 12 bases that match TRBD2. Germline V gene data show CDR1 as SGHDT and CDR2 as YYEEEE. This CDR3 comprises 15 residues. J gave up 4 bases and V 3 bases, and 5 bases lay outside the gene matches. The CDR3 bases are TGTGCCAGCAGCTACTCGACTAGCGGGGGTTACGAGCAGTACTTC. Protein sequence: CASSYSTSGGYEQYF.